This T cell receptor beta chain comes out of a study of identical twins. The V gene end was trimmed by 6 bases and the J gene end by 0 bases; junction bases not matched to a gene: 12. The CDR3 runs 19 residues. Germline V gives CDR1 SNHLY, CDR2 FYNNEI. TCRdb independently ran MiXCR on the 5' RACE reads; one entry per CDR3 protein. This table holds about 280,000 distinct CDR3 sequences, around 8.8% found once. The sample was also linked to a second study, of yellow fever vaccine responses in identical twins.

The rearrangement joins TRBV2 to TRBJ1-3, with 12 bases identical to TRBD1. Specimen: memory (CD45RO+) T cells sorted from blood. This clonotype originated in a woman aged 18-29 years in good health. This CDR3 reads CASRLAPGQGAFSGNTIYF. CDR3 in DNA: TGTGCCAGCAGGCTTGCCCCGGGACAGGGGGCCTTCTCTGGAAACACCATATATTTT.